This T cell receptor beta chain was retrieved from a study of shared clonotypes between healthy human individuals. Study results and limitations: Researchers sampled only blood; tissue repertoires likely differ.

The CDR3 has 11 amino acids. Trimming took off 7 bases at V and 1 base at J, with 4 bases between the two ends. Looked up from germline, CDR1 is SNHLY and CDR2 is FYNNEI. Remarks on this clone: Its antigen is undetermined.

Adult Caucasians living in Nashville, Tennessee made up all of the donors. Study processing details: ImmunoSEQ yielded junction-only sequences lacking quality scores, so filtering differed. Repertoires were generated with immunoSEQ multiplex PCR, while TCRdb's copy carries only in-frame clones and drops some. V and J calls and clone size are given by that table; D and trimming were obtained from the DNA. This table has approximately 2,300,000 clones, about 90% appearing once. V is TRBV2 and J is TRBJ2-5; D remains ambiguous. The sequence derives from a man aged 18 to 30 in good health. Some clones in this sample may be carry-over from other donors' samples. The specimen was naive CD4+ T cells from PBMCs. Subset given: CD45RA+ positively selected. The CDR3 region has the DNA TGTGCCAGCAATATCCAAGAGACCCAGTACTTC. Amino acid sequence: CASNIQETQYF. The variable domain in full, completed from reference TRBV2 and TRBJ2-5, reads EPEVTQTPSHQVTQMGQEVILRCVPISNHLYFYWYRQILGQKVEFLVSFYNNEISEKSEIFDDQFSVERPDGSNFTLKIRSTKLEDSAMYFCASNIQETQYFGPGTRLLVL.